One and the same sample provided the 5 T cell receptor beta chains below, sequenced in a study of cytomegalovirus exposure and HLA in healthy donors. The PCR employed 60 Vbeta primers together with 13 Jbeta primers. Clones were sequenced by immunoSEQ multiplex PCR, and TCRdb holds only the in-frame ones, with some missing. The sample shows some 150,000 clones, more than 70% of them seen only once. Sample: PBMCs. The receptors stem from a male donor in good health and CMV-seronegative.

Concerning this clone itself: This sample includes further DNA sequences coding for the same CDR3. This sequence joins TRBV9 and TRBJ2-1, with 9 bases identical to TRBD1. Germline loops: CDR1 SGDLS, CDR2 YYNGEE. Trimming took 2 bases from V and 5 from J; bases not matched to a gene: 8. The CDR3 has 16 amino acids. The CDR3 DNA sequence: TGTGCCAGCAGCGTTGCTCCAGGACAGGGGAACAATGAGCAGTTCTTC. Protein product: CASSVAPGQGNNEQFF.

The chain combines TRBV9 with TRBJ2-7, with D tentatively TRBD2 (6 bases). This CDR3 comprises 14 residues. Between the trimmed V and J ends, which lost 0 bases and 3 bases, there was a span of 10 bases. The germline V gene encodes CDR1 SGDLS and CDR2 YYNGEE. The CDR3 DNA is TGTGCCAGCAGCGTAGACGGGGGAATCTACGAGCAGTACTTC. Residues: CASSVDGGIYEQYF.

V is TRBV5-8 and J is TRBJ2-1, with 7 bases lining up with TRBD1. This CDR3 has 15 residues. The V gene end was trimmed by 0 bases and the J gene end by 4 bases; junction bases not matched to a gene: 4. CDR1 and CDR2 (germline): SGHTS, YDEGEE. The CDR3 DNA reads as TGTGCCAGCAGCTTGGGCACAGGGGCTTACAATGAGCAGTTCTTC. Translating gives CASSLGTGAYNEQFF.

V is TRBV6-1 and J is TRBJ1-2, with D possibly matching TRBD1 (5 bases). Trimming pared 6 bases from V and 6 bases from J, leaving 14 bases between. Germline V gene lookup returns CDR1 MNHNS and CDR2 SASEGT. The CDR3 loop spans 13 amino acids. Here the CDR3 reads CASSPGFTDGYTF. The CDR3 DNA reads TGTGCCAGCAGCCCAGGGTTTACGGATGGCTACACCTTC.

The chain has TRBV19 and TRBJ1-5; D may be TRBD1 (6 bases). V was trimmed by 4 bases and J by 4 bases, leaving 8 bases between them. CDR1 LNHDA and CDR2 SQIVND come from the germline V gene (reference sequence). This CDR3 is built from 13 residues. The DNA of the CDR3 is TGTGCCAGTAGTAACCAGGGGAATCAGCCCCAGCATTTT. Translation: CASSNQGNQPQHF.